These T cell receptor beta chains were read from a single sample in a study of CD8+CD57+ T cells in acquired aplastic anemia. One entry per CDR3 protein results from TCRdb running MiXCR on the reads. The sample records around 170,000 distinct CDR3 sequences, about 60% being singletons. The sequenced sample was sorted CD4+, CD8+, or CD8+CD57+ T cells (not recorded which) from PBMCs. The receptors here all came from a human donor in good health. Both conserved end residues are part of each CDR3. A D gene is named only where the DNA matches it firmly. Clone size is stated in some rows and not others, as once, few, many or a class when expanded.

clone size	J gene	V gene	D gene	CDR3 protein	CDR3 DNA
-	TRBJ1-2	TRBV29-1	-	CSGRATYGYTF	TGCAGCGGTAGGGCTACCTATGGCTACACCTTC
-	TRBJ1-6	TRBV5-4	-	CASRMDGNSPLHF	TGTGCCAGCAGGATGGACGGCAATTCACCCCTCCACTTT
-	TRBJ1-6	TRBV7-3	-	CASSSTGPGSPLHF	TGTGCCAGCAGCTCAACAGGACCGGGCTCACCCCTCCACTTT
-	TRBJ1-1	TRBV24-1	-	CATSDTVGEAFF	TGTGCCACCAGTGATACGGTGGGTGAAGCTTTCTTT
many	TRBJ2-3	TRBV29-1	-	CSVSPGPDTQYF	TGCAGCGTTTCCCCAGGGCCAGATACGCAGTATTTT
once	TRBJ1-1	TRBV2	TRBD1	CASSPDRTEAFF	TGTGCCAGCAGTCCGGACAGGACTGAAGCTTTCTTT
few	TRBJ1-1	TRBV19	TRBD1	CASRRQGQNTEAFF	TGTGCCAGTAGGAGACAGGGGCAAAACACTGAAGCTTTCTTT
-	TRBJ1-1	TRBV4-1	TRBD1	CASSQVSFGDSDAFF	TGCGCCAGCAGCCAAGTGAGTTTTGGGGACAGTGATGCTTTCTTT
-	TRBJ1-3	TRBV7-9	-	CASSSRTNLSGNTIYF	TGCGCCAGCAGCTCTAGGACAAATTTGTCTGGAAACACCATATATTTT
-	TRBJ2-1	TRBV14	-	CASSQGYGTTSNEQFF	TGTGCCAGCAGCCAAGGGTACGGGACCACTTCCAATGAGCAGTTCTTC
-	TRBJ2-1	TRBV15	-	CATSRDGDLGANEQFF	TGTGCCACCAGCAGAGATGGGGACTTGGGGGCGAATGAGCAGTTCTTC
many	TRBJ1-5	TRBV6-2/TRBV6-3	TRBD1	CASSRQGAGQPQHF	TGTGCCAGCAGTCGTCAGGGGGCAGGCCAGCCCCAGCATTTT
once	TRBJ1-2	TRBV7-9	-	CASSLEIGYTF	TGTGCCAGCAGCTTAGAAATCGGCTACACCTTC
-	TRBJ1-2	TRBV7-2	TRBD1	CASSSQTGGSGYTF	TGTGCCAGCAGCTCTCAGACAGGGGGCTCAGGCTACACCTTC
-	TRBJ2-2	TRBV7-3	-	CASSAPSAANTGELFF	TGTGCCAGCAGCGCCCCTAGCGCCGCGAACACCGGGGAGCTGTTTTTT
few	TRBJ1-1	TRBV10-3	-	CASRAWERSEAFF	TGTGCCAGTAGGGCGTGGGAGAGGTCGGAAGCTTTCTTT
-	TRBJ2-3	TRBV6-5	TRBD2	CASSGTSGVHTQYF	TGTGCCAGCAGTGGGACTAGCGGGGTGCATACGCAGTATTTT
-	TRBJ1-2	TRBV7-8	-	CASSLGGRGYTF	TGTGCCAGCAGCTTAGGGGGCAGGGGCTACACCTTC
few	TRBJ2-7	TRBV10-3	-	CAISEGNEQYF	TGTGCCATCAGCGAGGGGAACGAGCAGTACTTC
-	TRBJ1-6	TRBV15	TRBD1	CATSRGQGNHNSPLHF	TGTGCCACCAGCAGGGGACAGGGTAACCATAATTCACCCCTCCACTTT
-	TRBJ2-2	TRBV9	-	CASSVGINTGELFF	TGTGCCAGCAGCGTAGGGATTAACACCGGGGAGCTGTTTTTT
-	TRBJ1-1	TRBV5-1	-	CASSFEVTRTEAFF	TGCGCCAGCAGCTTCGAGGTTACTAGAACTGAAGCTTTCTTT
many	TRBJ2-5	TRBV4-1	-	CASSQRDGETQYF	TGCGCCAGCAGCCAACGGGATGGGGAGACCCAGTACTTC
-	TRBJ1-2	TRBV24-1	-	CATSQGGGSGYTF	TGTGCCACCAGTCAGGGAGGGGGTTCTGGCTACACCTTC
many	TRBJ2-1	TRBV12-3/TRBV12-4	TRBD1	CASTGTDTYNEQFF	TGTGCCAGCACCGGGACAGACACCTACAATGAGCAGTTCTTC
-	TRBJ2-1	TRBV27	-	CASSLSMGAGYNEQFF	TGTGCCAGCAGTTTATCTATGGGGGCCGGGTACAATGAGCAGTTCTTC
-	TRBJ2-3	TRBV7-7	-	CASSLRRAGTDTQYF	TGTGCCAGCAGCTTACGCAGGGCCGGCACAGATACGCAGTATTTT
-	TRBJ1-3	TRBV7-2	-	CASRSSASGNTIYF	TGTGCCAGCCGATCGAGTGCCTCTGGAAACACCATATATTTT
-	TRBJ1-1	TRBV10-3	-	CAISESRENTEAFF	TGTGCCATCAGTGAGTCAAGGGAGAACACTGAAGCTTTCTTT
many	TRBJ1-1	TRBV19	-	CASSITPATEAFF	TGTGCCAGTAGTATCACCCCCGCCACTGAAGCTTTCTTT
-	TRBJ1-1	TRBV29-1	TRBD1	CSVLDRGTEAFF	TGCAGCGTTCTTGACAGGGGCACTGAAGCTTTCTTT
-	TRBJ1-6	TRBV5-5	-	CASSLEGGNSPLHF	TGTGCCAGCAGCTTGGAGGGAGGTAATTCACCCCTCCACTTT
many	TRBJ1-1	TRBV6-6	-	CASSYWTGNEAFF	TGTGCCAGCAGCTATTGGACCGGCAATGAAGCTTTCTTT
-	TRBJ2-7	TRBV7-2	TRBD2	CASSFTSGFSSYEQYF	TGTGCCAGCAGCTTCACTAGCGGGTTCAGCTCCTACGAGCAGTACTTC
once	TRBJ1-3	TRBV7-6	-	CASGGRNTRYF	TGTGCCAGCGGGGGTCGAAACACCAGATATTTT
-	TRBJ1-1	TRBV25-1	-	CASSEWGNTEAFF	TGTGCCAGCAGTGAATGGGGAAACACTGAAGCTTTCTTT
once	TRBJ1-5	TRBV2	TRBD1	CASSEEGASNQPQHF	TGTGCCAGCAGTGAAGAGGGGGCAAGCAATCAGCCCCAGCATTTT
few	TRBJ1-2	TRBV24-1	-	CATRGSGTETNYGYTF	TGTGCCACCAGGGGATCCGGGACTGAGACTAACTATGGCTACACCTTC
once	TRBJ1-5	TRBV15	-	CATSRGWSSNQPQHF	TGTGCCACCAGCAGAGGTTGGAGTAGCAATCAGCCCCAGCATTTT
-	TRBJ2-7	TRBV4-1	TRBD1	CASSQSIQGAPGEQYF	TGCGCCAGCAGCCAATCAATACAGGGGGCACCGGGGGAGCAGTACTTC